At least ten counts were recorded for the clone carrying this T cell receptor beta chain. This sample was included in a study of metastatic and nonmetastatic thyroid tumors. Patients had received no treatment of any kind before thyroid surgery. The length of the CDR3 is 14 residues. CDR1 and CDR2 (germline): MNHNS, SASEGT. J gave up 1 base and V 6 bases, and 5 bases lay outside the gene matches. TCRdb re-called the PCR reads via MiXCR. The repertoire holds 15,000 to 20,000 clones, with just over 30% as singletons. Material for sequencing was blood. The clonotype originates from a female donor with papillary thyroid cancer or a benign thyroid nodule (not recorded which). Some clones in this sample may be carry-over from other donors' samples. The chain combines TRBV6-1 with TRBJ1-1, with 7 nucleotides matching TRBD1. The CDR3 nucleotides read TGTGCCAGCAGAGTGGACAGGCAGAACACTGAAGCTTTCTTT. It specifies CASRVDRQNTEAFF.